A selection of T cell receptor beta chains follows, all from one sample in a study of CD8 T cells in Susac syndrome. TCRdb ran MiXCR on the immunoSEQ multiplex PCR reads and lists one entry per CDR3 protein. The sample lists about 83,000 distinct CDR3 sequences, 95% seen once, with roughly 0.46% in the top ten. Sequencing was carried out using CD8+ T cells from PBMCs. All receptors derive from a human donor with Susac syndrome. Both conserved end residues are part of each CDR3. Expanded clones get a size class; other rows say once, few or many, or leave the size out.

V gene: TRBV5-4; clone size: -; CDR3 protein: CASSFSGSQETQYF
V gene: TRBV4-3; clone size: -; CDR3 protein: CASSQEVAPSTTDTQYF
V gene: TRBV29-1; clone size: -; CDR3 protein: CSVEEEDYGYTF
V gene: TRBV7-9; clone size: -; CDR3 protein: CASSLVVGEAHEQYF
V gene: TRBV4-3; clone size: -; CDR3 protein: CASSQGQAGYEQYF
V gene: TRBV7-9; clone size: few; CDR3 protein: CASSLTGPSVLTF
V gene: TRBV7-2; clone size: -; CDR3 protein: CASSPGTRASDEQFF
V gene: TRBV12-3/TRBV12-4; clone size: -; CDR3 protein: CASSLSPPRGEQYF
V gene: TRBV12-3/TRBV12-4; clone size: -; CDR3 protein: CASSMGASGTYEQYF
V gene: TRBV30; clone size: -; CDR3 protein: CAWIVAGNNEQFF
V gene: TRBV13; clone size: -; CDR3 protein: CASSSRLAGGMRKQFF
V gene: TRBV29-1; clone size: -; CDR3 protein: CSAEDSRFEQFF
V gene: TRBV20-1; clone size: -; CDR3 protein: CSARGLGNQPQHF
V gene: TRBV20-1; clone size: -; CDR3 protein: CSAVPREERDLLETQYF
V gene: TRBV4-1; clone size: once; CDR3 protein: CASSQFQSYEQYF
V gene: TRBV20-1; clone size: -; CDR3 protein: CSASPAGNTQYF
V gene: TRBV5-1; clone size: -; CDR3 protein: CASSLAGQGMTEAFF
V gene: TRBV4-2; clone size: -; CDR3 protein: CASSQDSQDGLYGYTF
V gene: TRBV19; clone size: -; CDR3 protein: CASKETGGAKTEAFF
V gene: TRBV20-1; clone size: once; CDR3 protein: CSAPLEGSYEQYF
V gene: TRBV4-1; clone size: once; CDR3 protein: CASSRAGTGYYEQYF